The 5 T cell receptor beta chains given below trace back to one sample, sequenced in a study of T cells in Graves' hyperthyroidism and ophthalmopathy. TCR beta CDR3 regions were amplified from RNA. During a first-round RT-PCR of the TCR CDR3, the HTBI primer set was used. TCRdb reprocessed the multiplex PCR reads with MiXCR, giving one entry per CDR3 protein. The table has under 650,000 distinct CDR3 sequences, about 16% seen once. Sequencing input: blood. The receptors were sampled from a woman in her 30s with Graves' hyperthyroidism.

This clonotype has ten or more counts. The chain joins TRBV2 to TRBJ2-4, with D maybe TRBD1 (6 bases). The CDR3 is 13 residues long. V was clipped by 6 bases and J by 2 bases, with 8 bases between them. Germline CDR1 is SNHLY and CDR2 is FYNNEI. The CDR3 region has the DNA TGTGCCAGCAGGGACAGTCCCAAAAACATTCAGTACTTC. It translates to CASRDSPKNIQYF.

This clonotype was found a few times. CDR3 residues: CASSSQLAAWELFF. CDR3 sequence (DNA): TGTGCCAGCAGCTCCCAGCTAGCGGCTTGGGAGCTGTTTTTT. This rearrangement joins TRBV7-9 to TRBJ2-2; 7 bases are a match to TRBD2. Germline assignment: CDR1 SEHNR and CDR2 FQNEAQ (reference sequence). V gave up 4 bases and J gave up 9 bases; unmatched junction bases: 8. The CDR3 has 14 amino acids.

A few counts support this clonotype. The CDR3 spells CASSYSQGGGQPQHF. The CDR3 DNA reads as TGTGCCAGCAGTTATAGCCAGGGAGGGGGTCAGCCCCAGCATTTT. V gene TRBV6-1 combines with J gene TRBJ1-5; a possible D gene is TRBD1 (6 bases). Trimming took 5 bases from V and 6 from J, leaving 17 bases between them. Germline values: CDR1 MNHNS, CDR2 SASEGT. This CDR3 region has 15 residues.

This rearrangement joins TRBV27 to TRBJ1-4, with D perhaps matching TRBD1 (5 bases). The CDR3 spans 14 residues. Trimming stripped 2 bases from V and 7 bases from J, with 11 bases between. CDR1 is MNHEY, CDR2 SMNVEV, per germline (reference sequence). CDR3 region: CASSLNQGREKLFF. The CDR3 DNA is TGTGCCAGCAGTTTAAATCAGGGCCGTGAAAAACTGTTTTTT.

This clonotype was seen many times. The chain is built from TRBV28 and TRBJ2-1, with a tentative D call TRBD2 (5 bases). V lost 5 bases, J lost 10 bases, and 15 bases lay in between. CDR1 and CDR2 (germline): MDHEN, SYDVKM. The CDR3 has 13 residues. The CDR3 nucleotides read TGTGCCAGCAGTCTTAGCGAGACGTACGAGCAGTTCTTC. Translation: CASSLSETYEQFF. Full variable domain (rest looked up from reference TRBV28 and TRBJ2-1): DVKVTQSSRYLVKRTGEKVFLECVQDMDHENMFWYRQDPGLGLRLIYFSYDVKMKEKGDIPEGYSVSREKKERFSLILESASTNQTSMYLCASSLSETYEQFFGPGTRLTVL.